Listed here are 20 T cell receptor beta chains from one sample, sequenced in a study of cytotoxic CD8 clonotypes in ibrutinib-treated CLL. Clones were sequenced by immunoSEQ multiplex PCR, and TCRdb holds only the in-frame ones, with some missing. The sample holds under 300,000 clones, around 70% seen once. The specimen was PBMCs, collected after 24 months of ibrutinib treatment. Receptor source: a human donor with chronic lymphocytic leukemia.

This chain uses TRBV6-5 with TRBJ2-5; D possibly uses TRBD1 or TRBD2 (5 bases each). V was shortened by 6 bases and J by 6 bases, with 20 bases between the two germline ends. The CDR3 has 15 amino acids. Germline CDR1 and CDR2: MNHEY and SVGAGI. CDR3 coding DNA: TGTGCCAGCAGCCTCAATCCCGGGGCCCTTCAGACCCAGTACTTC. Translating it yields CASSLNPGALQTQYF.

The chain employs TRBV30 and TRBJ1-2; the D gene is possibly TRBD1 (6 bases). Germline lookup yields CDR1 GTSNPN and CDR2 SVGIG (reference sequence). The CDR3 extends over 13 amino acids. The V gene lost 4 bases and the J gene lost 2 bases, with 11 bases spanning the gap. In DNA, the CDR3 is TGTGCCTGGAACGTTCAGGGGAACTATGGCTACACCTTC. Residues: CAWNVQGNYGYTF. Drawing the rest from reference TRBV30 and TRBJ1-2, the complete variable domain is SQTIHQWPATLVQPVGSPLSLECTVEGTSNPNLYWYRQAAGRGLQLLFYSVGIGQISSEVPQNLSASRPQDRQFILSSKKLLLSDSGFYLCAWNVQGNYGYTFGSGTRLTVV.

The chain recombines TRBV9 with TRBJ2-5; possibly TRBD1 or TRBD2 for D (7 bases each). This CDR3 has 15 amino acids. V lost 3 bases, J lost 8 bases, and 20 bases lay in between. Germline V gene sequence: CDR1 SGDLS, CDR2 YYNGEE. The CDR3 reads CASSDLPGGDKTQYF. Written as DNA, the CDR3 is TGTGCCAGCAGCGACTTACCAGGGGGGGATAAAACCCAGTACTTC.

The V and J genes are TRBV4-2 and TRBJ1-1; D is uncertain. Trimming left V 0 bases short and J 1 base short, with 9 bases between. This CDR3 has 15 residues. Per the germline V gene, CDR1 is LGHNA and CDR2 is YNFKEQ. The CDR3 DNA is TGTGCCAGCAGCCAAGAAACCGAGAGGAACACTGAAGCTTTCTTT. It encodes CASSQETERNTEAFF.

The genes are TRBV1 and TRBJ1-4. TRBV1 is flagged as a pseudogene. The CDR3 runs to 16 residues. This CDR3 is CTSSLRLGLGGEKLFF. In DNA, the CDR3 is TGCACCAGCAGCCTACGACTGGGTTTGGGAGGGGAAAAACTGTTTTTT.

This clone has a handful of counts. V usage is TRBV2 and J usage is TRBJ2-4; 11 nucleotides match TRBD2. Looked up from germline, CDR1 is SNHLY and CDR2 is FYNNEI. This CDR3 region has 16 residues. Losses at the gene ends were 5 bases for V and 6 bases for J; bases not matched to a gene: 9. CDR3 residues: CASSSTSGSGGNIQYF. In DNA, the CDR3 is TGTGCCAGCAGTTCCACTAGCGGGAGTGGTGGAAACATTCAGTACTTC.

The CDR3 sequence: CASSGRPMGEQYF. Written as DNA, the CDR3 is TGTGCCAGTAGTGGACGCCCCATGGGAGAGCAGTACTTC. The chain employs TRBV19 and TRBJ2-7; no reliable D call. Germline lookup yields CDR1 LNHDA and CDR2 SQIVND (reference sequence). There are 13 residues in the CDR3. V dropped 5 bases and J dropped 7 bases, with 15 bases sitting between them. The full variable domain, in which reference TRBV19 and TRBJ2-7 provide the parts outside the CDR3, is DGGITQSPKYLFRKEGQNVTLSCEQNLNHDAMYWYRQDPGQGLRLIYYSQIVNDFQKGDIAEGYSVSREKKESFPLTVTSAQKNPTAFYLCASSGRPMGEQYFGPGTRLTVT.

The chain uses TRBV7-8 and TRBJ2-1; the D gene is possibly TRBD2 (6 bases). The ends were cut back, 5 bases at V and 0 bases at J, with 8 bases in the middle. Germline V gene data show CDR1 as SGHVS and CDR2 as FQNEAQ. CDR3 length: 14 amino acids. The CDR3 loop is CASSRESSYNEQFF. CDR3 DNA: TGTGCCAGCAGCCGGGAGAGCTCCTACAATGAGCAGTTCTTC.

DNA of the CDR3: TGTGCCAGCAGCCTCCGCCCGGCGGCCGGGGAGCTGTTTTTT. Translating it yields CASSLRPAAGELFF. J is TRBJ2-2 and V is TRBV7-3; D is uncertain. The CDR3 consists of 14 residues. The V end lost 5 bases, the J end lost 6 bases, and 13 bases lay between the germline ends. The V gene's germline CDR1 is SGHTA and CDR2 FQGTGA.

About this clone itself: One end of the junction fails to match germline, which may point to a read error. The rearrangement joins TRBV7-7 to TRBJ2-3, with 7 bases matching TRBD1. Germline CDR1 SSHAT, CDR2 FNYEAQ (reference sequence). This CDR3 spans 13 amino acids. This chain's CDR3 is CASSLAGGDTQYF. CDR3 nucleotides: TGTGCTAGCAGCTTAGCAGGGGGTGATACGCAGTATTTT.

The chain is built from TRBV21-1 and TRBJ2-7. TRBV21-1 is a pseudogene segment. This CDR3 has 16 amino acids. In DNA, the CDR3 is TGTGCCAGCAGCGAAGGGATCGGAAATCTTACCTACGAGCAGTACTTC. Protein sequence: CASSEGIGNLTYEQYF.

The CDR3 sequence: CASSLNRQGRAQPQHF. In DNA form, the CDR3 reads TGTGCCAGCAGCCTAAACCGACAGGGACGGGCTCAGCCCCAGCATTTT. The rearrangement uses TRBV5-6 and TRBJ1-5; TRBD1 matches at 7 bases. Germline CDR1 reads SGHDT; CDR2 reads YYEEEE. The ends lost 4 bases at V and 6 bases at J; junction bases unmatched: 13. The CDR3 has 16 amino acids.

The rearrangement uses TRBV6-1 and TRBJ2-3; D gene uncertain. The germline CDR1 and CDR2 sequences are MNHNS and SASEGT. This CDR3 has 11 residues. The germline V and J ends were trimmed by 8 bases and 6 bases, with 9 bases remaining between them. CDR3 protein: CASRNMDTQYF. The CDR3 DNA sequence: TGTGCCAGCCGAAACATGGATACGCAGTATTTT.

The chain employs TRBV5-1 and TRBJ2-1, with 9 bases lining up with TRBD2. After removal of 4 bases from V and 5 bases from J, the junction contained 10 bases not matched to a gene. CDR3 length equals 16 residues. The germline V gene has CDR1 SGHRS and CDR2 YFSETQ. The CDR3 is CASSPYSSGKDNEQFF. As DNA, the CDR3 is TGCGCCAGCAGCCCCTACTCTAGCGGGAAAGACAATGAGCAGTTCTTC.

The chain employs TRBV2 and TRBJ1-2, with D uncertain. Trimming shortened V by 3 bases and J by 8 bases, and 10 bases separated the two germline ends. From germline, CDR1 is SNHLY and CDR2 FYNNEI. The CDR3 contains 12 residues. The CDR3 DNA is TGTGCCAGCAGTGATGGATCAGGAGGCTACACCTTC. Translated, it gives CASSDGSGGYTF.

The chain couples TRBV29-1 to TRBJ1-1; tentative D call: TRBD1 (5 bases). Germline loops: CDR1 SQVTM, CDR2 ANQGSEA. This CDR3 contains 13 residues. Trimming took off 5 bases at V and 2 bases at J, with 12 bases between the two ends. Here the CDR3 reads CSVIATVNTEAFF. The CDR3 coding sequence is TGCAGCGTTATAGCGACAGTTAACACTGAAGCTTTCTTT.

This clone was seen only a few times. This chain connects TRBV25-1 to TRBJ2-5; 10 bases fit TRBD1. The CDR3 is 15 residues long. J was trimmed by 5 bases and V by 3 bases; bases with no gene match: 6. From germline, CDR1 is MGHDK and CDR2 SYGVNS. CDR3 DNA: TGTGCCAGCAGTGATCCGGGACAGGGGCTTGAGACCCAGTACTTC. It encodes CASSDPGQGLETQYF.

The chain combines TRBV12-2 with TRBJ2-7; TRBD1, the table's D call, was not compared with the DNA. TRBV12-2 is described as a pseudogene. This CDR3 region has 15 residues. CDR3 nucleotides: TGTGCAAGTCGCTCCTTGGACAGGGGGCTTGACGAGCAGTACTTC. It specifies CASRSLDRGLDEQYF.

The chain joins TRBV4-3 to TRBJ2-7; D remains ambiguous. The length of the CDR3 is 13 residues. V was cut by 4 bases and J by 6 bases, with 13 bases left in between. CDR1 LGHNA and CDR2 YSLEER come from the germline V gene. In DNA, the CDR3 is TGCGCCAGCAGCCCGGGCCTGAGAGGCGAGCAGTACTTC. Translating it yields CASSPGLRGEQYF.

The chain joins TRBV29-1 to TRBJ2-7; 8 bases are a match to TRBD1. After removal of 5 bases from V and 4 bases from J, the junction contained 7 bases not matched to a gene. This CDR3 contains 13 residues. Germline CDR1 and CDR2: SQVTM and ANQGSEA. The CDR3 region is CSVLQGAGYEQYF. The DNA of the CDR3 is TGCAGCGTTCTCCAGGGGGCAGGGTACGAGCAGTACTTC.